Detailed here is one TCR beta chain. This CDR3 spans 12 amino acids. V dropped 8 bases and J dropped 11; count of bases not matched to a gene: 13. Germline V gene data show CDR1 as SQVTM and CDR2 as ANQGSEA. The entry originates in a study of blood T cell repertoires in COVID-19. Grouping used clinical history reported by participants in a survey and questionnaire. Authors' data handling: Reference gene primer amplification gave nucleated cell count estimates. Profiling relied on immunoSEQ multiplex PCR, and the TCRdb table lists in-frame clones only, not all of them. V, J and clone size were drawn from that table, and D and trimming were deduced from the DNA. The sample has around 230,000 clones, 86% seen once.

The origin of this receptor is a woman aged 35 to 49 with acute COVID-19. The chain combines TRBV29-1 with TRBJ1-1; 8 nucleotides align to TRBD1. Sample: PBMCs or T cells enriched from blood (not recorded which). For the CDR3, the DNA is TGCAGCCTTTCCGAGGACAGGGCCCAGGCTTTCTTT. Its protein product is CSLSEDRAQAFF.